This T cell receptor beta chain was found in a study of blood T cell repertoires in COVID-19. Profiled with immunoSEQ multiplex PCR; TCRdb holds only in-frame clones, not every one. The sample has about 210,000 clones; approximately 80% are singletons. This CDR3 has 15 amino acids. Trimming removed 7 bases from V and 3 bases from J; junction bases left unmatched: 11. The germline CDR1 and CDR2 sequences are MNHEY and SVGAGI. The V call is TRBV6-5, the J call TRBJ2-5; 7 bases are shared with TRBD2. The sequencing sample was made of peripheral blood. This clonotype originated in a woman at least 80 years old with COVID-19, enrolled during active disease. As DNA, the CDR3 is TGTGCCAGCACCGGTGGGAGGGCGGGGGAAGAGACCCAGTACTTC. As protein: CASTGGRAGEETQYF.